Described below is a single TCR beta chain sequence and its context. The clone's antigen remains unknown. No base qualities exist here, and no much larger clone lies one base off it. Participants in the prospective study were enrolled through a virtual design, were aged 18 to 89 years, and lived in 24 United States geographic areas. Cohort assignment in the prospective study relied on participant-reported clinical history from a screening survey and a study questionnaire. For ImmuneRACE Cohort 3, a participant was defined as recovered based on two consecutive negative NP/OP PCR tests, clearance by a healthcare professional, or resolution of symptoms. In the prospective study, mobile phlebotomists collected whole blood, serum and a nasopharyngeal or oropharyngeal swab from each participant. Prospective study participants could optionally give additional blood draws and questionnaires over a roughly 2-month period. Blood samples from the prospective study were shipped frozen or at room temperature prior to DNA extraction.

The immunoSEQ Assay, a bias-controlled multiplex PCR, was used to amplify TCRbeta CDR3 regions from genomic DNA. For the original study's pipeline: The number of nucleated cells in each sample was estimated from the amplification of reference gene primers within the assay. Sequence reads were collapsed and filtered to measure the absolute abundance of every unique TCRbeta CDR3 rearrangement. For each sample, productive Simpson clonality was calculated as the square root of Simpson's diversity index over productive rearrangements. TCRdb's version of the immuneACCESS table is confined to in-frame rearrangements and falls short of the full clone set. An unresolved V gene accounts for under half of the shortfall where checked; the remainder is of unknown origin. V, J and clone size were drawn from that table, and D and trimming were deduced from the DNA. A total of around 310,000 clones appear in this sample, 75% to 90% of them only once. The ten largest clones add up to roughly a tenth of the sample.

This entry comes from a study of blood T cell repertoires in COVID-19 (TCRdb year 2020). In the study overall: Samples from collaborators originated in the United States, Italy and Spain and spanned both the acute and convalescent phases of COVID-19. The prospective study material was composed of cDNA or gDNA derived from T cells, B-cell-depleted T cells, or PBMCs. Deeply sampled blood TCRbeta repertoires from subjects exposed to, actively infected with, or recovered from COVID-19 were included in the dataset. The repertoires were made available in a free public database intended to serve as a resource for research on the immune response to SARS-CoV-2. Samples were obtained from the ongoing ImmuneRACE study (first 160 participants) and from about 1,300 subjects provided by 6 global collaborators. Nearly every sample came with metadata listing a de-identified subject ID, COVID-19 status, age in years and sex. Where available, HLA class I and class II types were taken from metadata supplied by the sample provider and were not determined by assay-based typing. On the study overall, not on this receptor specifically: The quantity of clinical and demographic metadata differed by source and by participant and was supplied without curation.

Spanning cysteine to phenylalanine, the CDR3 consists of 12 amino acids. This entry keeps only the CDR3 DNA: 36 bases, framed from base 1. V is cut by 3 bases and J by 2 bases, and the space between the germline ends is 8 bases. CDR1 and CDR2 are drawn from the germline V gene (reference sequence): DFQATT, SNEGSKA. The chain uses TRBV20-1 and TRBJ2-7; the D gene lacks a confident call. The clonotype was recovered from a woman aged 40-49 years who had recovered from COVID-19. The specimen was PBMCs or T cells enriched from blood (not recorded which). The base sequence is TGCAGTGCTAGTCTAGGAGCCTACGAGCAGTACTTC. Its translation reads: CSASLGAYEQYF.